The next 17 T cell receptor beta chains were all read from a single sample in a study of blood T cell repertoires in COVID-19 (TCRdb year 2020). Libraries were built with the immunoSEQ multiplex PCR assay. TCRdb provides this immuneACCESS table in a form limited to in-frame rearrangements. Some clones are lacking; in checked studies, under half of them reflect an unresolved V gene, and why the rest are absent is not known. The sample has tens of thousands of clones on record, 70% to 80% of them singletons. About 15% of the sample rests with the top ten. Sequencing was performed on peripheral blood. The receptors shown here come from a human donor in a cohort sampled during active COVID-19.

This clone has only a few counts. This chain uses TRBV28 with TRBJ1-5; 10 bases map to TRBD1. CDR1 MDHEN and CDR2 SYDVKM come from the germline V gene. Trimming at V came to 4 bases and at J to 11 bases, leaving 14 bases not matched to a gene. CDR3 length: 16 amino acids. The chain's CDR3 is CASSSKGQGIGRSQHF. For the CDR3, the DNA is TGTGCCAGCAGTTCAAAGGGACAGGGGATTGGGAGGTCCCAGCATTTT.

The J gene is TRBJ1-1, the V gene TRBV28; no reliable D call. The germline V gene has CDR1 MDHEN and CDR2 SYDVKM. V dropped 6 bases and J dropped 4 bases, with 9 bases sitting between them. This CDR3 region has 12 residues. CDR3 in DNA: TGTGCCAGCAGCCCCTCGGGCACTGAAGCTTTCTTT. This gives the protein CASSPSGTEAFF.

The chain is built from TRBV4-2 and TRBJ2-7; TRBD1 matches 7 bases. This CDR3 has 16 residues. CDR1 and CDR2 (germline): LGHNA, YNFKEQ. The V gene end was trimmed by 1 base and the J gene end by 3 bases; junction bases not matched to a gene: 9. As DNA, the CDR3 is TGTGCCAGCAGCCAAGGGGTAGGACAGGAAGGCTACGAGCAGTACTTC. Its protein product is CASSQGVGQEGYEQYF.

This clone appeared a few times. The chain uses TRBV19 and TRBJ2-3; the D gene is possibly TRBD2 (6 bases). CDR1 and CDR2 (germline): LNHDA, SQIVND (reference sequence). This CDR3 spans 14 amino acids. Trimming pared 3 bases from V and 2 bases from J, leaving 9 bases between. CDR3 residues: CASSMGGVTDTQYF. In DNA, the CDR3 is TGTGCCAGTAGTATGGGCGGGGTCACAGATACGCAGTATTTT. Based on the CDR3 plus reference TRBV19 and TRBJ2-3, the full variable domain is DGGITQSPKYLFRKEGQNVTLSCEQNLNHDAMYWYRQDPGQGLRLIYYSQIVNDFQKGDIAEGYSVSREKKESFPLTVTSAQKNPTAFYLCASSMGGVTDTQYFGPGTRLTVL.

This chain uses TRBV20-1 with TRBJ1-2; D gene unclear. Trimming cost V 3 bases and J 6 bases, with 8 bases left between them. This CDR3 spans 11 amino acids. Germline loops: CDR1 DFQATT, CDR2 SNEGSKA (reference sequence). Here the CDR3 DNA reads TGCAGTGCTAGGGTTGGGCATGGCTACACCTTC. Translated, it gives CSARVGHGYTF.

DNA for the CDR3: TGTGCCAGCAGTTACTCGATAGGGGGCGTTCGTGGCTACACCTTC. It is translated as CASSYSIGGVRGYTF. V and J are TRBV6-5 and TRBJ1-2, with TRBD1 matching over 7 bases. The CDR3 loop spans 15 amino acids. V gave up 0 bases and J gave up 7 bases; unmatched junction bases: 8. CDR1 is MNHEY, CDR2 SVGAGI, per germline.

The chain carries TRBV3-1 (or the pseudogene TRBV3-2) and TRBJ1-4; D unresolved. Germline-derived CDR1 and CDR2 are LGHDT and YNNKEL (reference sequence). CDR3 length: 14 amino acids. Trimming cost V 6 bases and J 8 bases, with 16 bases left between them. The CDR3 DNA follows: TGTGCCAGCAGTCAAAGGCTAAAGGAGGAAAAACTGTTTTTT. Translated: CASSQRLKEEKLFF.

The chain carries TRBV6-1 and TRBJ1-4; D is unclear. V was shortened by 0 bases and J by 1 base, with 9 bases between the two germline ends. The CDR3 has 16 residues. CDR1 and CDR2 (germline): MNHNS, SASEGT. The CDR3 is CASSEAFGGTNEKLFF. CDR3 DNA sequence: TGTGCCAGCAGTGAAGCGTTTGGAGGAACTAATGAAAAACTGTTTTTT.

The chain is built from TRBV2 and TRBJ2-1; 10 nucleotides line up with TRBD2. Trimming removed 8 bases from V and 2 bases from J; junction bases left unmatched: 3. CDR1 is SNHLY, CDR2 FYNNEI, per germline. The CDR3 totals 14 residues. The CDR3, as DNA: TGTGCCAGCGCGGGACTAGCGACCTACAATGAGCAGTTCTTC. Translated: CASAGLATYNEQFF.

The CDR3 reads CASSRRVDTDTQYF. CDR3 nucleotides: TGTGCCAGCAGCCGGAGAGTTGACACAGATACGCAGTATTTT. The genes are TRBV3-1 (or the pseudogene TRBV3-2) and TRBJ2-3; D is uncertain. The CDR3 sequence is 14 residues long. Germline-derived CDR1 and CDR2 are LGHDT and YNNKEL (reference sequence). The V gene lost 4 bases and the J gene lost 2 bases, with 10 bases spanning the gap.

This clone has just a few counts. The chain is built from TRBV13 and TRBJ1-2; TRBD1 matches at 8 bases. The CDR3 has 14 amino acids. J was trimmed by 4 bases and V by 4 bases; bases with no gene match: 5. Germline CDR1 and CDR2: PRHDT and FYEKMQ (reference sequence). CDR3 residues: CASSSRTGLYGYTF. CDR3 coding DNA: TGTGCCAGCAGCTCCAGGACAGGGCTCTATGGCTACACCTTC.

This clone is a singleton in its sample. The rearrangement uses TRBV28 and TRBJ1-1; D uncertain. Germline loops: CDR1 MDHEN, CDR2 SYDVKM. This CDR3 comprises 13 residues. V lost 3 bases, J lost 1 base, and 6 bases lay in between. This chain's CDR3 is CASSFGQNTEAFF. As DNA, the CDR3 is TGTGCCAGCAGTTTTGGGCAGAACACTGAAGCTTTCTTT.

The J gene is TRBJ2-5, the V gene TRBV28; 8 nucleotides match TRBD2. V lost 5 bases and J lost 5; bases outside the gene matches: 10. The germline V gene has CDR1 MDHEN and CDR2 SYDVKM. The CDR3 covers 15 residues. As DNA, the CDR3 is TGTGCCAGCAGTCTCCCGGGGGGGACCACGGAGACCCAGTACTTC. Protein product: CASSLPGGTTETQYF.

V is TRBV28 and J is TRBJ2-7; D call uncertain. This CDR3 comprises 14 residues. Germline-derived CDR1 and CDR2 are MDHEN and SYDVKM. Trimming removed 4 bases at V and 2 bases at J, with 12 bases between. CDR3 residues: CASSSPHPPYEQYF. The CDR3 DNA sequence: TGTGCCAGCAGTTCTCCACACCCTCCCTACGAGCAGTACTTC.

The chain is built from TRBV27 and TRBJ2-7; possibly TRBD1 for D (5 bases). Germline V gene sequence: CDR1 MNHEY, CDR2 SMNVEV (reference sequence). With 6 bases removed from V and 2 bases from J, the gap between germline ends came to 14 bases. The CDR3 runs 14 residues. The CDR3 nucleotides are TGTGCCAGCAGCGACAGACGATTTACCTACGAGCAGTACTTC. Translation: CASSDRRFTYEQYF.

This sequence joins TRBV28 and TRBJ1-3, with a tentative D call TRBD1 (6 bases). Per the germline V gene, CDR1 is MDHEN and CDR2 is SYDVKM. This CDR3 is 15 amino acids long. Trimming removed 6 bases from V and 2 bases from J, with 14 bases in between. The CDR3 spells CASRVDRITGNTIYF. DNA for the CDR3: TGTGCCAGCAGGGTCGACAGGATAACTGGAAACACCATATATTTT.

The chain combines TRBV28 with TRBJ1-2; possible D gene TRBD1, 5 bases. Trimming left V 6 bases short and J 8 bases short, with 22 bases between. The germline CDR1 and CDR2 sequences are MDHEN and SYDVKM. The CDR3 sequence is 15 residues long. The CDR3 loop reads CASRPFQSGLGGYTF. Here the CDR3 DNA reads TGTGCCAGCAGACCCTTCCAATCGGGACTGGGAGGCTACACCTTC.